Listed here is a single TCR beta chain. The data stem from a study of technical replicates of blood from a handful of donors. This CDR3 contains 16 residues. CDR1 and CDR2 from the germline V gene are SGDLS and YYNGEE. Unmatched junction bases numbered 8, after V lost 3 bases and J lost 3 bases. The protocol was immunoSEQ multiplex PCR, while the TCRdb copy is restricted to in-frame clones and leaves out a portion. The table records some 13,000 clones, approximately 80% of them present only once. Sequences were obtained from PBMCs. This receptor was obtained from a human donor in good health. The chain uses TRBV9 and TRBJ2-7, with TRBD2 identical over 11 bases. The CDR3 is CASSGTGTSGGYEQYF. CDR3 DNA sequence: TGTGCCAGCAGCGGTACCGGGACTAGCGGAGGCTACGAGCAGTACTTC.